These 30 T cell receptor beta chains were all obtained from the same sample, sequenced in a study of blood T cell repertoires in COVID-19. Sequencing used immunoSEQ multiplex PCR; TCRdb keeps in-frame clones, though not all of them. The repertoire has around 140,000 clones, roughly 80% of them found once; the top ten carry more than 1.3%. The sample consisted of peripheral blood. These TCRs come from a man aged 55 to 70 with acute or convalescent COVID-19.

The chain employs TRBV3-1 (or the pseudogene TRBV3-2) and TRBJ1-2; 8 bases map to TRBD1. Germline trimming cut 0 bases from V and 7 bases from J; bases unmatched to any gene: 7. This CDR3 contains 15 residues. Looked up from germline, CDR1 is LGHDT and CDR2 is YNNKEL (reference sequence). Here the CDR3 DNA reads TGTGCCAGCAGCCAAGATAGATCAGGGGGCCGTGGCTACACCTTC. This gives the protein CASSQDRSGGRGYTF.

CDR3 in DNA: TGTGCCAGCACCCAACGAGGGAGGGTTGAAAAACTGTTTTTT. This translates into CASTQRGRVEKLFF. V and J are TRBV6-5 and TRBJ1-4; D is uncertain. This CDR3 contains 14 residues. From germline, CDR1 is MNHEY and CDR2 SVGAGI. V dropped 7 bases and J dropped 7 bases, with 16 bases sitting between them.

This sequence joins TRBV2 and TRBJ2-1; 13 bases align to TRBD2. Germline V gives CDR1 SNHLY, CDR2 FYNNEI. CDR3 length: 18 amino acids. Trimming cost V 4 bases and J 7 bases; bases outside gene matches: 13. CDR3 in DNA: TGTGCCAGCAGTGTACTAGCGGGAGGGCTTCTGGTAAGGAATGAGCAGTTCTTC. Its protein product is CASSVLAGGLLVRNEQFF.

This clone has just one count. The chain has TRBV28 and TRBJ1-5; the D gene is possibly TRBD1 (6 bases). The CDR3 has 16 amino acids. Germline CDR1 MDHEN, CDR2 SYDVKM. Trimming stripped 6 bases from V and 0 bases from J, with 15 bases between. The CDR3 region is CASRRGGPYSNQPQHF. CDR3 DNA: TGTGCCAGCAGAAGGGGGGGACCCTATAGCAATCAGCCCCAGCATTTT.

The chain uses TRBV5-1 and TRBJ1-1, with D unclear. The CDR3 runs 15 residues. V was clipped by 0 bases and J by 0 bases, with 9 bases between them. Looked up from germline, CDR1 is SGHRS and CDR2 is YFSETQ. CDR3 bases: TGCGCCAGCAGCTTGGATGGGAGCTTGAACACTGAAGCTTTCTTT. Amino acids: CASSLDGSLNTEAFF.

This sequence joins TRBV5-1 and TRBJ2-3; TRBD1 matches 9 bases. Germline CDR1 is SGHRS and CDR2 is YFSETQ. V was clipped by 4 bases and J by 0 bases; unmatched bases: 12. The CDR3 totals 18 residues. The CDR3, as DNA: TGCGCCAGCAGCAAGGGACAGGGAGGCTCAACTAGCACAGATACGCAGTATTTT. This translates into CASSKGQGGSTSTDTQYF.

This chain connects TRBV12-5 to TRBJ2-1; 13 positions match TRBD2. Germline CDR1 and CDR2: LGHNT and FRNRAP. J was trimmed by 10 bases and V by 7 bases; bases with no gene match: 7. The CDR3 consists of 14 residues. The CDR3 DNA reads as TGTGCTAGTGCCCCACTAGCGGGGGGGCGAGAGCAGTTCTTC. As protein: CASAPLAGGREQFF.

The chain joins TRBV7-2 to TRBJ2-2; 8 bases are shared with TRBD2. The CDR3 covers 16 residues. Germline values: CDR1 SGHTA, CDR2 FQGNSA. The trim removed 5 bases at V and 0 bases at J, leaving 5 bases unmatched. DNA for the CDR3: TGTGCCAGCAGCCCCTTAGCGGGAACGAACACCGGGGAGCTGTTTTTT. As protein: CASSPLAGTNTGELFF. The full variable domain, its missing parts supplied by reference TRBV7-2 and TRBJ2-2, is GAGVSQSPSNKVTEKGKDVELRCDPISGHTALYWYRQSLGQGLEFLIYFQGNSAPDKSGLPSDRFSAERTGGSVSTLTIQRTQQEDSAVYLCASSPLAGTNTGELFFGEGSRLTVL.

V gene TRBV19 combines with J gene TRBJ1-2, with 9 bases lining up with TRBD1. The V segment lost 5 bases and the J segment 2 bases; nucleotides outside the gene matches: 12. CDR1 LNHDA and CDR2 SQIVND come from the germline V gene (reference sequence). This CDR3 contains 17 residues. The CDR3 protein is CASSSQNIGQGNYGYTF. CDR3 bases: TGTGCCAGTAGTTCCCAAAACATCGGACAGGGGAACTATGGCTACACCTTC.

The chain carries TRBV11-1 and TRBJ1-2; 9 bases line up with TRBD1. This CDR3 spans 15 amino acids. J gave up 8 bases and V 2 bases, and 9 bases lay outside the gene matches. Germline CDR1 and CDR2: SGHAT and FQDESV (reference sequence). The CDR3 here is CASSLSRDRVIGYTF. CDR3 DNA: TGTGCCAGCAGCTTAAGCCGGGACAGGGTAATCGGCTACACCTTC.

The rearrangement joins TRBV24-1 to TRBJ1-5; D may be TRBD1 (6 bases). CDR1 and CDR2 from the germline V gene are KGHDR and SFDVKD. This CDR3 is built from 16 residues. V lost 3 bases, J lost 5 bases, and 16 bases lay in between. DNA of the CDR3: TGTGCCACCAGTGATCCCACCAGGGGTAACGATCAGCCCCAGCATTTT. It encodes CATSDPTRGNDQPQHF.

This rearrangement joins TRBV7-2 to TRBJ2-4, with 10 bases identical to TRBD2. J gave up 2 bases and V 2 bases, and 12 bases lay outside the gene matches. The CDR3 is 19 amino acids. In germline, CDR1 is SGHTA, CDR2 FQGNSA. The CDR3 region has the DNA TGTGCCAGCAGCTTAACCAGCGGGGGGGCCCAAGCTCCCAAAAACATTCAGTACTTC. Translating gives CASSLTSGGAQAPKNIQYF.

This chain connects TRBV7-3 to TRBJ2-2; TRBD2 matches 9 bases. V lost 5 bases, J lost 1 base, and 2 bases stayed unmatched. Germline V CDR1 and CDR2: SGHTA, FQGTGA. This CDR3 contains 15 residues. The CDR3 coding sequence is TGTGCCAGCAGCCCACTAGCGGGGAACACCGGGGAGCTGTTTTTT. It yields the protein CASSPLAGNTGELFF. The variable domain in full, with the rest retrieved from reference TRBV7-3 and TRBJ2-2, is GAGVSQTPSNKVTEKGKYVELRCDPISGHTALYWYRQSLGQGPEFLIYFQGTGAADDSGLPNDRFFAVRPEGSVSTLKIQRTERGDSAVYLCASSPLAGNTGELFFGEGSRLTVL.

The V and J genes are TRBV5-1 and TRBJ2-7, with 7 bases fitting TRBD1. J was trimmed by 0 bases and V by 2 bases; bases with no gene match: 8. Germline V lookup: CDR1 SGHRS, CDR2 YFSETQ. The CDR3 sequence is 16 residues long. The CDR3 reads CASSLTLGQSSYEQYF. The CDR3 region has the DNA TGCGCCAGCAGCTTAACACTGGGACAGAGCTCCTACGAGCAGTACTTC.

The CDR3 nucleotides read TGCGCCAGCAGCTTGTATCGGGGGCAGGGGGCTGGGAATTCACCCCTCCACTTT. Residues: CASSLYRGQGAGNSPLHF. This rearrangement joins TRBV5-1 to TRBJ1-6; 8 positions match TRBD1. Trimming removed 1 base from V and 7 bases from J; junction bases left unmatched: 13. Germline V CDR1 and CDR2: SGHRS, YFSETQ. This CDR3 is built from 18 residues.

The CDR3 nucleotides are TGTGCCAGCAGCTTGGACAGGGCCACAGATACGCAGTATTTT. Protein: CASSLDRATDTQYF. The rearrangement links TRBV5-5 to TRBJ2-3; tentative D call: TRBD1 (6 bases). This CDR3 comprises 14 residues. V was clipped by 0 bases and J by 2 bases, with 7 bases between them. Germline CDR1 and CDR2: SGHKS and YYEKEE (reference sequence).

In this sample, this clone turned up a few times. CDR3 region: CASSPTGNYEQYF. The CDR3 coding sequence is TGTGCCAGCAGCCCTACCGGGAACTACGAGCAGTACTTC. The chain carries TRBV5-6 and TRBJ2-7; a weak D match, TRBD2 (5 bases). The CDR3 consists of 13 residues. V was clipped by 4 bases and J by 3 bases, with 11 bases between them. Looked up from germline, CDR1 is SGHDT and CDR2 is YYEEEE.

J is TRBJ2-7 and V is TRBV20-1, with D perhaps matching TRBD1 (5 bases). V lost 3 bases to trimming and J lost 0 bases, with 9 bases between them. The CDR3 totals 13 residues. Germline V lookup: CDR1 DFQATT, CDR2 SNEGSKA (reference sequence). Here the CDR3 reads CSASTRASYEQYF. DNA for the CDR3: TGCAGTGCTAGTACCAGGGCCTCCTACGAGCAGTACTTC.

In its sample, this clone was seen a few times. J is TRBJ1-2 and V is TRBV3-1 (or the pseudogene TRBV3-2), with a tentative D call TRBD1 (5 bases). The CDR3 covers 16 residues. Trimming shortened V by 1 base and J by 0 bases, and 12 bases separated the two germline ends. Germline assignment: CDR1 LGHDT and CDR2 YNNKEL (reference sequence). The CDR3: CASSQGSTVANYGYTF. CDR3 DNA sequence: TGTGCCAGCAGCCAAGGCTCGACAGTTGCTAACTATGGCTACACCTTC.

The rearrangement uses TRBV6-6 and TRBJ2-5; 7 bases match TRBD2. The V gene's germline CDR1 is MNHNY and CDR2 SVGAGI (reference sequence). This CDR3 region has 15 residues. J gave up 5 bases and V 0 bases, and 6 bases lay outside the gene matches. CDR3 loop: CASSYSASGAETQYF. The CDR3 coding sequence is TGTGCCAGCAGTTACTCGGCTAGCGGAGCCGAGACCCAGTACTTC.

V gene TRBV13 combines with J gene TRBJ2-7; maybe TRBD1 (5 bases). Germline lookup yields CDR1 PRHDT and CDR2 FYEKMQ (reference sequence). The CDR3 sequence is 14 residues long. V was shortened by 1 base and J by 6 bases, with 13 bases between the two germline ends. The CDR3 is CASSLAPQGSEQYF. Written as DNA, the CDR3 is TGTGCCAGCAGCTTAGCCCCCCAGGGTTCCGAGCAGTACTTC.

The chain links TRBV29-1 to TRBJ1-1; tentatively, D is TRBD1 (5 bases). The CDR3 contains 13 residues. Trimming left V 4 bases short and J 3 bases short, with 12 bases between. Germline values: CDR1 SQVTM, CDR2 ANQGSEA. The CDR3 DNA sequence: TGCAGCGTTGCTTTTGGCAGGGACACTGAAGCTTTCTTT. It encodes CSVAFGRDTEAFF.

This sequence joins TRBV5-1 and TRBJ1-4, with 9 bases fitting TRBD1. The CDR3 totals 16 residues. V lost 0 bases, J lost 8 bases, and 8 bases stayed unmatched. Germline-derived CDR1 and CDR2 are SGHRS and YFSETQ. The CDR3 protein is CASSLAVGQGGEKLFF. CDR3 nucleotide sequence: TGCGCCAGCAGCTTGGCCGTGGGACAGGGCGGCGAAAAACTGTTTTTT.

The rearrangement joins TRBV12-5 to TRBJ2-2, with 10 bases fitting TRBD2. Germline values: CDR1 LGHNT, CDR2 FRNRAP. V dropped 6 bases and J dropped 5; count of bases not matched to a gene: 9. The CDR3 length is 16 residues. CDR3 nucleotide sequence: TGTGCTAGTGGGAATCTAGCGGGAGTTGGAACCGGGGAGCTGTTTTTT. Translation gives CASGNLAGVGTGELFF. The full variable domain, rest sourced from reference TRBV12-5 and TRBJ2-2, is DARVTQTPRHKVTEMGQEVTMRCQPILGHNTVFWYRQTMMQGLELLAYFRNRAPLDDSGMPKDRFSAEMPDATLATLKIQPSEPRDSAVYFCASGNLAGVGTGELFFGEGSRLTVL.

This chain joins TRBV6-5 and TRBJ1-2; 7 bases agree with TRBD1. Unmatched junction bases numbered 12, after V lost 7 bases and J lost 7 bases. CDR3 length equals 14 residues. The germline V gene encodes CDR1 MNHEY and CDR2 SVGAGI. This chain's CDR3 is CASTGTDRLGGYTF. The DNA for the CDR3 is TGTGCCAGCACGGGGACAGACCGTCTTGGTGGCTACACCTTC.

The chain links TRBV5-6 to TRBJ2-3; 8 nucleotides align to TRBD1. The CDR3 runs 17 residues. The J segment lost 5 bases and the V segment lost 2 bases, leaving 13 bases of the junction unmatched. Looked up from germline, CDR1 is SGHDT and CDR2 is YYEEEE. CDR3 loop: CASSLGLGQGDGDTQYF. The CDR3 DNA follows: TGTGCCAGCAGCTTAGGACTCGGACAGGGTGATGGAGATACGCAGTATTTT.

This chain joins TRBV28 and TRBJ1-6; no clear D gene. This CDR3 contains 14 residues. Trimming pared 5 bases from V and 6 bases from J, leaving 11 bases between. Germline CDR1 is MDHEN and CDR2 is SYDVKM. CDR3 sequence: CASSARLINSPLHF. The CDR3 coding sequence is TGTGCCAGCAGTGCCAGACTGATTAATTCACCCCTCCACTTT.

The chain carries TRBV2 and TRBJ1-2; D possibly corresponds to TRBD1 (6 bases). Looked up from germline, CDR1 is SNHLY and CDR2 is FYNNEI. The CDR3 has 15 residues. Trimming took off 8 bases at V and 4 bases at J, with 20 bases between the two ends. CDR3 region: CASGGVQQGGYGYTF. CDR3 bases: TGTGCCAGCGGGGGGGTTCAACAGGGTGGCTATGGCTACACCTTC.

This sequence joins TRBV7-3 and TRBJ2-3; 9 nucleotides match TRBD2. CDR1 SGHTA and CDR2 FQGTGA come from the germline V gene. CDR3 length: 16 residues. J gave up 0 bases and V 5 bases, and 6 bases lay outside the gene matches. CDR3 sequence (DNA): TGTGCCAGCAGCCTCGGCCTAGCGGGGAGCACAGATACGCAGTATTTT. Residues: CASSLGLAGSTDTQYF.

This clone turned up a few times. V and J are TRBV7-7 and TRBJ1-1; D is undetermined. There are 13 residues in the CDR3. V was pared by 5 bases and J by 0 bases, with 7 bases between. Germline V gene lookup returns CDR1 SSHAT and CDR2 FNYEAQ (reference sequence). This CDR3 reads CASSLQMNTEAFF. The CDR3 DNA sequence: TGTGCCAGCAGCCTACAGATGAACACTGAAGCTTTCTTT.